This T cell receptor (beta chain) was sequenced for a study of cytomegalovirus exposure and HLA in healthy donors. The wider study: Researchers found that under 90% of just under 400 genotyped donors fell within the Caucasian-associated ancestry cluster.

Primers included in the PCR were 60 Vbeta and 13 Jbeta primers. Only in-frame clones appear in the TCRdb table, and some are missing; sequencing was by immunoSEQ multiplex PCR. The repertoire holds under 200,000 clones, with 65% to 70% as singletons. The study, taken as a whole, reports: Common viral pathogens were later found to be apparently linked to several of the most significant clusters. The study listed 150 to 200 cytomegalovirus-associated TCR beta chains.

Looked up from germline, CDR1 is LGHNA and CDR2 is YNFKEQ. The CDR3 is 17 residues long. The ends were cut back, 5 bases at V and 6 bases at J, with 22 bases in the middle. Though nominally healthy at sampling, donors likely had unrecorded immune exposures. In the case of this clone: No antigen is known for it.

The clonotype was recovered from a woman younger than 30 in good health and CMV-seropositive. Sequences were obtained from PBMCs. The rearrangement joins TRBV4-2 to TRBJ2-2, with a weak D call TRBD2 (7 bases). In DNA, the CDR3 is TGTGCCAGCAGCTTCCGGGTGGGGGGGCCAATTCCCGGGGAGCTGTTTTTT. As protein: CASSFRVGGPIPGELFF.